A selection of T cell receptor beta chains follows, all from one sample in a study of monozygotic twins with inflammatory bowel disease. TCRdb re-analyzed the 5' RACE reads; it lists each CDR3 protein once, without DNA. The sample table sets out 210,000 or so distinct CDR3 sequences. The sequencing input was blood. Every receptor here comes from a human donor with ulcerative colitis or Crohn's disease, or a healthy co-twin of an affected twin (not recorded which). The CDR3 runs from the conserved cysteine through the conserved F or W. Each record gives: V gene, CDR3 length, J gene, CDR3 protein.

V gene: TRBV7-2; CDR3 length: 15; J gene: TRBJ1-2; CDR3 protein: CASSLARGSAYGYTF
V gene: TRBV11-2; CDR3 length: 17; J gene: TRBJ2-1; CDR3 protein: CASSRGGTGPTRDEQFF
V gene: TRBV19; CDR3 length: 14; J gene: TRBJ1-2; CDR3 protein: CASSPTPRDYGYTF
V gene: TRBV5-1; CDR3 length: 18; J gene: TRBJ2-3; CDR3 protein: CASSLAWLAGRNTDTQYF
V gene: TRBV27; CDR3 length: 13; J gene: TRBJ2-3; CDR3 protein: CASSSHFTDTQYF
V gene: TRBV4-3; CDR3 length: 16; J gene: TRBJ2-2; CDR3 protein: CASSQEQGGGPGELFF
V gene: TRBV6-6; CDR3 length: 12; J gene: TRBJ2-1; CDR3 protein: CASSKSYNEQFF
V gene: TRBV10-3; CDR3 length: 14; J gene: TRBJ2-5; CDR3 protein: CAISATGGGETQYF
V gene: TRBV29-1; CDR3 length: 13; J gene: TRBJ2-1; CDR3 protein: CSVALPSGKEQFF
V gene: TRBV5-8; CDR3 length: 16; J gene: TRBJ1-6; CDR3 protein: CASILTAAPHNSPLHF
V gene: TRBV24-1; CDR3 length: 16; J gene: TRBJ2-3; CDR3 protein: CATSDPRQGTTDTQYF
V gene: TRBV6-6; CDR3 length: 14; J gene: TRBJ1-1; CDR3 protein: CASSPRGANTEAFF
V gene: TRBV7-2; CDR3 length: 14; J gene: TRBJ2-5; CDR3 protein: CASSLPGTIETQYF
V gene: TRBV6-5; CDR3 length: 14; J gene: TRBJ2-2; CDR3 protein: CASSSKGSTGELFF
V gene: TRBV13; CDR3 length: 12; J gene: TRBJ1-1; CDR3 protein: CASSIENTEAFF
V gene: TRBV11-2; CDR3 length: 15; J gene: TRBJ2-1; CDR3 protein: CASSFEGLAGHEQFF
V gene: TRBV19; CDR3 length: 14; J gene: TRBJ1-3; CDR3 protein: CASSTGSGGNTIYF
V gene: TRBV7-2; CDR3 length: 13; J gene: TRBJ1-4; CDR3 protein: CASSLGWGEKLFF
V gene: TRBV5-1; CDR3 length: 16; J gene: TRBJ1-3; CDR3 protein: CASSYRDSRTGNTIYF
V gene: TRBV28; CDR3 length: 16; J gene: TRBJ1-2; CDR3 protein: CASSLAGAGNNYGYTF
V gene: TRBV5-1; CDR3 length: 15; J gene: TRBJ2-5; CDR3 protein: CASSPAGTRAETQYF
V gene: TRBV3-1; CDR3 length: 18; J gene: TRBJ2-3; CDR3 protein: CASSQDRGTGTSRDTQYF
V gene: TRBV7-2; CDR3 length: 15; J gene: TRBJ1-5; CDR3 protein: CASSYWDSRNQPQHF
V gene: TRBV20-1; CDR3 length: 14; J gene: TRBJ2-1; CDR3 protein: CSAPEVAGSNEQFF
V gene: TRBV5-1; CDR3 length: 16; J gene: TRBJ2-7; CDR3 protein: CASSLARGTNSYEQYF
V gene: TRBV15; CDR3 length: 11; J gene: TRBJ1-2; CDR3 protein: CATSWGETVTF
V gene: TRBV5-1; CDR3 length: 16; J gene: TRBJ2-1; CDR3 protein: CASSLGLAGSYNEQFF
V gene: TRBV29-1; CDR3 length: 11; J gene: TRBJ1-2; CDR3 protein: CSEGGDYGYTF
V gene: TRBV29-1; CDR3 length: 14; J gene: TRBJ2-1; CDR3 protein: CSVDPRQGRNEQFF
V gene: TRBV4-3; CDR3 length: 15; J gene: TRBJ2-3; CDR3 protein: CASSLSRGNTDTQYF
V gene: TRBV19; CDR3 length: 12; J gene: TRBJ2-1; CDR3 protein: CASSIGWAEQFF
V gene: TRBV7-2; CDR3 length: 15; J gene: TRBJ2-5; CDR3 protein: CASSLQAGGQETQYF
V gene: TRBV3-1; CDR3 length: 13; J gene: TRBJ1-2; CDR3 protein: CASSQGESSGYTF
V gene: TRBV6-1; CDR3 length: 14; J gene: TRBJ1-4; CDR3 protein: CASSPTEVDDKLFF
V gene: TRBV7-2; CDR3 length: 11; J gene: TRBJ1-1; CDR3 protein: CASSPQGEAFF
V gene: TRBV7-3; CDR3 length: 15; J gene: TRBJ2-1; CDR3 protein: CASSQQAQGYNEQFF
V gene: TRBV3-1; CDR3 length: 15; J gene: TRBJ2-2; CDR3 protein: CASSPFMVAAWELFF
V gene: TRBV5-6; CDR3 length: 15; J gene: TRBJ2-4; CDR3 protein: CASTSRSANKNIQYF
V gene: TRBV6-1; CDR3 length: 14; J gene: TRBJ1-3; CDR3 protein: CASRRSRTGNTIYF
V gene: TRBV9; CDR3 length: 16; J gene: TRBJ2-5; CDR3 protein: CASSVGAAGSQETQYF
V gene: TRBV3-1; CDR3 length: 17; J gene: TRBJ1-2; CDR3 protein: CASSQGTGRIFENGYTF
V gene: TRBV6-1; CDR3 length: 15; J gene: TRBJ2-2; CDR3 protein: CASKLAGENTGELFF
V gene: TRBV18; CDR3 length: 14; J gene: TRBJ1-6; CDR3 protein: CASSPADFNSPLHF
V gene: TRBV28; CDR3 length: 15; J gene: TRBJ2-6; CDR3 protein: CASSLAPAGANVLTF
V gene: TRBV5-4; CDR3 length: 19; J gene: TRBJ2-2; CDR3 protein: CASSFRTLVGGTNTGELFF
V gene: TRBV7-2; CDR3 length: 15; J gene: TRBJ1-2; CDR3 protein: CASSLTDRGTYGYTF
V gene: TRBV3-1; CDR3 length: 14; J gene: TRBJ2-1; CDR3 protein: CASSRDSPYNEQFF
V gene: TRBV12-3/TRBV12-4; CDR3 length: 13; J gene: TRBJ2-3; CDR3 protein: CASSLRAPDTQYF
V gene: TRBV7-9; CDR3 length: 14; J gene: TRBJ1-1; CDR3 protein: CASSPRDRYSEAFF
V gene: TRBV5-1; CDR3 length: 14; J gene: TRBJ1-1; CDR3 protein: CASRVTGANTEAFF
V gene: TRBV27; CDR3 length: 17; J gene: TRBJ2-5; CDR3 protein: CASSLFGLAGGGETQYF
V gene: TRBV18; CDR3 length: 17; J gene: TRBJ1-6; CDR3 protein: CASSPQAGSSYNSPLHF